Listed here are 2 T cell receptor beta chains from one sample, sequenced in a study of T cell changes during pregnancy in multiple sclerosis (dated by TCRdb to about 2019). Library preparation used the immunoSEQ multiplex PCR assay. The immuneACCESS repertoire file appears here via TCRdb, limited to in-frame rearrangements. These files lack a portion of the clones; in checked studies, under half of the deficit traces to unresolved V genes, and the cause of the others is not known. This sample comprises approximately 21,000 clones, around nine tenths of them detected only once. Around 7% of the sample comes from the top ten. The specimen comprised CD8+ T cells from peripheral blood mononuclear cells, sampled in the first trimester of pregnancy. All receptors come from a female donor with multiple sclerosis, enrolled in a pregnancy study.

This rearrangement joins TRBV28 to TRBJ2-7; 8 bases are shared with TRBD1. Germline V gives CDR1 MDHEN, CDR2 SYDVKM. The J segment lost 3 bases and the V segment lost 6 bases, leaving 10 bases of the junction unmatched. This CDR3 comprises 15 residues. CDR3 region: CASSPGQGGFYEQYF. The CDR3 nucleotides read TGTGCCAGCAGCCCCGGACAGGGAGGTTTCTACGAGCAGTACTTC.

This rearrangement joins TRBV7-9 to TRBJ2-5; TRBD1 might be the D (6 bases). V dropped 0 bases and J dropped 5 bases, with 10 bases sitting between them. The CDR3 loop spans 14 amino acids. CDR1 and CDR2 from the germline V gene are SEHNR and FQNEAQ (reference sequence). The CDR3 DNA sequence: TGTGCCAGCAGCTTAGCCCGACAGGCTGAGACCCAGTACTTC. As protein: CASSLARQAETQYF.